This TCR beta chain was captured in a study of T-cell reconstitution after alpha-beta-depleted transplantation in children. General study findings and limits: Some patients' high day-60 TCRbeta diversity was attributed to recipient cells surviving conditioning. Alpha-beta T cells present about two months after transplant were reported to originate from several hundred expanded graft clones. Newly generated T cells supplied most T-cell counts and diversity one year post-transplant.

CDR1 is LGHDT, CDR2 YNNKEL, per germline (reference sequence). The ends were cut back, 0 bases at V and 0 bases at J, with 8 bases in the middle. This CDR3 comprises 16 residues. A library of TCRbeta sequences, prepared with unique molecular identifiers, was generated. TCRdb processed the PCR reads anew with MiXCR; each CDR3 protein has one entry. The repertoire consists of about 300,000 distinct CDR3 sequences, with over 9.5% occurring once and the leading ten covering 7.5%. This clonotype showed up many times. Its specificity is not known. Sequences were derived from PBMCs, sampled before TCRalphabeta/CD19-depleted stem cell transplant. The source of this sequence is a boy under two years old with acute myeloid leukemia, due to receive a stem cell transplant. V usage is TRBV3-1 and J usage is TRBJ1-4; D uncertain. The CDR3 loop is CASSQEAAATNEKLFF. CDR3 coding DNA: TGTGCCAGCAGCCAAGAGGCGGCCGCAACTAATGAAAAACTGTTTTTT. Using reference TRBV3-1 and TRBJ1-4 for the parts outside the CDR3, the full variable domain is DTAVSQTPKYLVTQMGNDKSIKCEQNLGHDTMYWYKQDSKKFLKIMFSYNNKELIINETVPNRFSPKSPDKAHLNLHINSLELGDSAVYFCASSQEAAATNEKLFFGSGTQLSVL.